The clone carrying this T cell receptor beta chain occurred a few times. Antigen: not known. Trimming pared 2 bases from V and 5 bases from J, leaving 18 bases between. Germline V gene lookup returns CDR1 MNHNS and CDR2 SASEGT. The CDR3 has 16 residues. This sample is drawn from a study of high-grade serous ovarian cancer treatment subgroups. About the study: Mean per sample: around 14,000 reads, some 8,100 unique TCR beta rearrangements.

Tumor samples were taken before definitive surgery or chemotherapy. Notes on the study in general: Different patients shared almost no repertoire; same-patient tumors shared 0.11 to 0.79. Only CDR3 was analyzed; CDR1 and CDR2 were not. Higher neoantigen levels went with greater TCR clonal relatedness.

The data were produced by immunoSEQ multiplex PCR, yet TCRdb's version contains in-frame clones alone and is incomplete. The sample consists of tens of thousands of clones, around 80% of them appearing once. The sample comprised tumor tissue. The receptor comes from a human donor with high-grade serous ovarian cancer. The chain carries TRBV6-1 and TRBJ2-5, with D possibly matching TRBD2 (5 bases). The DNA for the CDR3 is TGTGCCAGCAGTGAATCGGTCGTAAACCCGGGGGAGACCCAGTACTTC. It yields the protein CASSESVVNPGETQYF.